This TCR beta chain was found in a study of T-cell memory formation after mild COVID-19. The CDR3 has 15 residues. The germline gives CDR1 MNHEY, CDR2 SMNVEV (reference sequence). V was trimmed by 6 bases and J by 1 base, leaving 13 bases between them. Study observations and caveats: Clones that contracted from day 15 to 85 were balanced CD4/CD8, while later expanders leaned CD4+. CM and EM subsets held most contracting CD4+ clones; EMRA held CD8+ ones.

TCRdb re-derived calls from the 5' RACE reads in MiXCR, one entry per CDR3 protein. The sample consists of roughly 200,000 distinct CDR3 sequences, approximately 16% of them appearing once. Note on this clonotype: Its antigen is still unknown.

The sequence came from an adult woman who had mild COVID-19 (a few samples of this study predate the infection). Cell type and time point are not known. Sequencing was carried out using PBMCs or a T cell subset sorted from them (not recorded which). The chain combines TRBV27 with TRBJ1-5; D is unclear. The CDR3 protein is CASSSEGYSNQPQHF. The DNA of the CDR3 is TGTGCCAGCAGCTCAGAGGGATACAGCAATCAGCCCCAGCATTTT.